Below, one T cell receptor beta chain is given with its context. The sample comes from a study of spatial heterogeneity in lung cancer. Time point given: sample taken at primary tumor resection. Extraction of whole RNA from tumor, nontumor lung or frozen PBMC preceded unsorted sequencing. Patients with untreated early-stage non-small cell lung cancer, numbering some 72, were the donors. Every cDNA TCR molecule received its own unique molecular identifier. In TCRdb, the 5' RACE reads were re-called with MiXCR into one record per CDR3 protein. The table lists over 75,000 distinct CDR3 sequences, approximately 21% of them singletons. The CDR3 extends over 15 amino acids.

This sequence was found in a male donor with early-stage non-small cell lung cancer. The J gene is TRBJ2-3, the V gene TRBV21-1; the table names TRBD1, a call not compared with the DNA. TRBV21-1 is termed a pseudogene. The sequencing used PBMCs, collected at surgery. CDR3 DNA sequence: TGTGCCAGCAGCAAGGGGGGCCCTAGCACAGATACGCAGTATTTT. Translating gives CASSKGGPSTDTQYF.